The 29 T cell receptor beta chains reported below all come from one sample, sequenced in a study of T cell responses to AZD1222 COVID-19 vaccine. Produced via immunoSEQ multiplex PCR; TCRdb's table is partial and in-frame only. The sample has 90,000 to 120,000 clones; over 80% are singletons. The starting material was peripheral blood, obtained 28 days after the second AZD1222 dose. Source of these receptors: an adult who received the AZD1222 COVID-19 vaccine.

This rearrangement joins TRBV18 to TRBJ1-1, with D maybe TRBD1 (6 bases). Trimming left V 6 bases short and J 0 bases short, with 14 bases between. The CDR3 runs to 15 residues. CDR1 and CDR2 (germline): KGHSH, LQKENI. CDR3 coding DNA: TGTGCCAGCTCTGCGGACAGTACTTTGAACACTGAAGCTTTCTTT. Its translation is CASSADSTLNTEAFF. The entire variable domain, with the rest obtained from reference TRBV18 and TRBJ1-1, is as follows: NAGVMQNPRHLVRRRGQEARLRCSPMKGHSHVYWYRQLPEEGLKFMVYLQKENIIDESGMPKERFSAEFPKEGPSILRIQQVVRGDSAAYFCASSADSTLNTEAFFGQGTRLTVV.

The gene calls are TRBV24-1 and TRBJ1-1, with 11 bases identical to TRBD1. This CDR3 comprises 15 residues. In germline, CDR1 is KGHDR, CDR2 SFDVKD. J was trimmed by 8 bases and V by 5 bases; bases with no gene match: 9. CDR3 amino acids: CATSASGTGGSEAFF. DNA of the CDR3: TGTGCCACCAGTGCGTCCGGGACAGGGGGTTCGGAAGCTTTCTTT.

The chain has TRBV12-3 or TRBV12-4 and TRBJ2-4; D may be TRBD1 or TRBD2 (5 bases each). The CDR3 consists of 13 residues. V was shortened by 11 bases and J by 8 bases, with 19 bases between the two germline ends. The DNA for the CDR3 is TGTGCCTCCCAAGGGGACCCCAAGGACATTCAGTACTTC. Protein sequence: CASQGDPKDIQYF.

The V call is TRBV14, the J call TRBJ1-2; 11 bases are a match to TRBD1. The germline V gene encodes CDR1 SGHDN and CDR2 FVKESK. The CDR3 totals 15 residues. With V trimmed by 1 base and J by 4 bases, 2 bases remained unmatched. CDR3 sequence (DNA): TGTGCCAGCAGCCAAGGGACAGGGGGCACCTATGGCTACACCTTC. Its protein product is CASSQGTGGTYGYTF.

The chain couples TRBV6-5 to TRBJ1-1; TRBD1 matches 7 bases. The junction had 7 bases not matched to a gene; V was cut back by 4 bases and J by 5 bases. This CDR3 is built from 14 residues. Germline V gene data show CDR1 as MNHEY and CDR2 as SVGAGI. The CDR3 is CASSLTGRRTEAFF. Written as DNA, the CDR3 is TGTGCCAGCAGTTTGACAGGGAGGAGGACTGAAGCTTTCTTT.

The CDR3, as DNA: TGTGCCAGCAGCGTAGACGGCTTGAGCACTGAAGCTTTCTTT. Translated: CASSVDGLSTEAFF. The V call is TRBV9, the J call TRBJ1-1; D is undetermined. The CDR3 sequence is 14 residues long. From germline, CDR1 is SGDLS and CDR2 YYNGEE. Trimming removed 0 bases from V and 4 bases from J, with 10 bases in between. The entire variable domain, with the rest obtained from reference TRBV9 and TRBJ1-1, is as follows: DSGVTQTPKHLITATGQRVTLRCSPRSGDLSVYWYQQSLDQGLQFLIQYYNGEERAKGNILERFSAQQFPDLHSELNLSSLELGDSALYFCASSVDGLSTEAFFGQGTRLTVV.

V is TRBV24-1 and J is TRBJ2-7; 13 bases are shared with TRBD2. The CDR3 length is 16 residues. V was pared by 7 bases and J by 3 bases, with 8 bases of the junction left unmatched. Per the germline V gene, CDR1 is KGHDR and CDR2 is SFDVKD. The CDR3 protein is CATSRLAGGRDYEQYF. In nucleotides, the CDR3 is TGTGCCACCAGCCGACTAGCGGGAGGACGTGACTACGAGCAGTACTTC.

The J gene is TRBJ1-1, the V gene TRBV30; 7 bases line up with TRBD1. The ends lost 4 bases at V and 4 bases at J; junction bases unmatched: 9. Germline V lookup: CDR1 GTSNPN, CDR2 SVGIG (reference sequence). The CDR3 consists of 14 residues. The CDR3 protein is CAWKEGAGRTEAFF. DNA of the CDR3: TGTGCCTGGAAGGAGGGGGCAGGGCGCACTGAAGCTTTCTTT.

The genes are TRBV7-2 and TRBJ2-7; a possible D gene is TRBD2 (5 bases). The CDR3 runs to 13 residues. Germline loops: CDR1 SGHTA, CDR2 FQGNSA. The V gene lost 6 bases and the J gene lost 5 bases, with 14 bases spanning the gap. Here the CDR3 reads CASSVRISDEQYF. In nucleotides, the CDR3 is TGTGCCAGCAGTGTCCGGATTAGCGACGAGCAGTACTTC.

This clone showed up just a few times. The V call is TRBV12-3 or TRBV12-4, the J call TRBJ2-7, with D perhaps matching TRBD2 (5 bases). The CDR3 is 13 amino acids. V was shortened by 5 bases and J by 5 bases, with 13 bases between the two germline ends. The CDR3 protein is CASSRLERNEQYF. CDR3 DNA sequence: TGTGCCAGCAGTCGGCTGGAGCGGAACGAGCAGTACTTC.

V and J are TRBV2 and TRBJ1-2, with 12 bases lining up with TRBD1. Trimming at V came to 5 bases and at J to 14 bases, leaving 9 bases not matched to a gene. From germline, CDR1 is SNHLY and CDR2 FYNNEI. The CDR3 sequence is 13 residues long. CDR3 protein: CASSSRDRGPETF. Written as DNA, the CDR3 is TGTGCCAGCAGTTCCCGGGACAGGGGGCCGGAGACCTTC. The whole variable domain, remainder taken from reference TRBV2 and TRBJ1-2, is EPEVTQTPSHQVTQMGQEVILRCVPISNHLYFYWYRQILGQKVEFLVSFYNNEISEKSEIFDDQFSVERPDGSNFTLKIRSTKLEDSAMYFCASSSRDRGPETFGSGTRLTVV.

Only a few counts were recorded for this clone. The chain is built from TRBV4-1 and TRBJ2-7; 8 bases match TRBD2. V shed 3 bases, J shed 2 bases, and the junction held 6 bases outside the gene matches. Germline V gives CDR1 MGHRA, CDR2 YSYEKL. The CDR3 spans 15 residues. The DNA for the CDR3 is TGCGCCAGCAGCCACCCCGGGACTAGAGCCTACGAGCAGTACTTC. This codes for CASSHPGTRAYEQYF.

This chain links TRBV7-2 with TRBJ1-2; D not certain. Germline CDR1 SGHTA, CDR2 FQGNSA. Trimming removed 2 bases from V and 0 bases from J, with 4 bases in between. This CDR3 is 13 amino acids long. The CDR3 bases are TGTGCCAGCAGCTTAAATGCTAACTATGGCTACACCTTC. This sequence encodes CASSLNANYGYTF.

This rearrangement joins TRBV11-3 to TRBJ1-1; unclear D gene. This CDR3 spans 13 amino acids. In germline, CDR1 is SGHNT, CDR2 YENEEA. V was shortened by 3 bases and J by 1 base, with 6 bases between the two germline ends. The CDR3 bases are TGTGCCAGCAGCTTGACACGGAACACTGAAGCTTTCTTT. It specifies CASSLTRNTEAFF.

For the CDR3, the DNA is TGTGCCAGCAACCCAGAAGTTGAAGCTTTCTTT. Protein sequence: CASNPEVEAFF. The chain employs TRBV2 and TRBJ1-1; D is unresolved. The CDR3 covers 11 residues. V dropped 7 bases and J dropped 7 bases, with 10 bases sitting between them. Per germline, CDR1 SNHLY and CDR2 FYNNEI.

A remark on this clone: The same CDR3 is also encoded by other DNA sequences in this sample. J is TRBJ2-2 and V is TRBV13, with D possibly TRBD2 on 5 matching bases. CDR1 and CDR2 (germline): PRHDT, FYEKMQ (reference sequence). The CDR3 covers 15 residues. V was clipped by 6 bases and J by 6 bases, with 17 bases between them. This CDR3 reads CASSSRGQVAGELFF. The CDR3 coding sequence is TGTGCCAGCAGTTCCAGAGGGCAGGTCGCCGGGGAGCTGTTTTTT.

This chain connects TRBV6-6 to TRBJ1-5; TRBD1 aligns across 7 bases. This CDR3 contains 17 residues. V lost 5 bases, J lost 0 bases, and 10 bases stayed unmatched. The germline CDR1 and CDR2 sequences are MNHNY and SVGAGI (reference sequence). The CDR3, as DNA: TGTGCCAGCAGTCAGGACAGGAACCCCTATAGCAATCAGCCCCAGCATTTT. Translating it yields CASSQDRNPYSNQPQHF.

J is TRBJ1-5 and V is TRBV5-6; TRBD1 aligns across 11 bases. This CDR3 spans 14 amino acids. The germline gives CDR1 SGHDT, CDR2 YYEEEE. Trimming cost V 4 bases and J 9 bases; bases outside gene matches: 6. DNA of the CDR3: TGTGCCAGCAGCCCGGGACAGGGGGGGTGGCCCCAGCATTTT. As protein: CASSPGQGGWPQHF.

The chain uses TRBV9 and TRBJ1-2; D uncertain. Trimming took off 0 bases at V and 6 bases at J, with 12 bases between the two ends. CDR3 length: 14 residues. Per the germline V gene, CDR1 is SGDLS and CDR2 is YYNGEE. The CDR3 nucleotides are TGTGCCAGCAGCGTAGGGGCCAGGCTCAATGGCTACACCTTC. It yields the protein CASSVGARLNGYTF.

The rearrangement uses TRBV28 and TRBJ1-2; TRBD1 aligns across 7 bases. This CDR3 has 12 residues. V gave up 5 bases and J gave up 8 bases; unmatched junction bases: 5. Germline-derived CDR1 and CDR2 are MDHEN and SYDVKM. CDR3 nucleotide sequence: TGTGCCAGCAGTCCGACAGGGAAGGGCTACACCTTC. This sequence encodes CASSPTGKGYTF.

This chain uses TRBV9 with TRBJ2-3; 8 bases agree with TRBD2. Trimming at V came to 0 bases and at J to 2 bases, leaving 2 bases not matched to a gene. From germline, CDR1 is SGDLS and CDR2 YYNGEE. The CDR3 loop spans 15 amino acids. The DNA of the CDR3 is TGTGCCAGCAGCGTAGTAGCGGGATACACAGATACGCAGTATTTT. Amino acid sequence: CASSVVAGYTDTQYF.

The genes are TRBV4-3 and TRBJ1-1; TRBD1 is a possible D gene (6 bases). V was trimmed by 0 bases and J by 4 bases, leaving 15 bases between them. CDR3 length: 16 residues. Germline V gives CDR1 LGHNA, CDR2 YSLEER. The CDR3, as DNA: TGCGCCAGCAGCCAAGATCTTAAACAGGGACTCACTGAAGCTTTCTTT. It yields the protein CASSQDLKQGLTEAFF.

Concerning this clone itself: The same CDR3 arises from other DNA sequences in this sample as well. The rearrangement links TRBV13 to TRBJ2-2, with 8 bases aligning to TRBD1. The CDR3 has 15 residues. V lost 6 bases and J lost 6; bases outside the gene matches: 9. CDR1 PRHDT and CDR2 FYEKMQ come from the germline V gene (reference sequence). This CDR3 reads CASSSRGQVAGELFF. As DNA, the CDR3 is TGTGCCAGCAGTTCCAGGGGGCAGGTCGCCGGGGAGCTGTTTTTT. Filled out from reference TRBV13 and TRBJ2-2, the complete variable domain reads AAGVIQSPRHLIKEKRETATLKCYPIPRHDTVYWYQQGPGQDPQFLISFYEKMQSDKGSIPDRFSAQQFSDYHSELNMSSLELGDSALYFCASSSRGQVAGELFFGEGSRLTVL.

The chain links TRBV7-2 to TRBJ2-1; TRBD1 is a possible D gene (5 bases). The CDR3 length is 16 residues. V shed 0 bases and J shed 5 bases, with 14 bases lying between them. Germline V lookup: CDR1 SGHTA, CDR2 FQGNSA. CDR3 loop: CASSLAGRPPHNEQFF. DNA of the CDR3: TGTGCCAGCAGCTTAGCGGGGCGTCCCCCACACAATGAGCAGTTCTTC. Filled out from reference TRBV7-2 and TRBJ2-1, the complete variable domain reads GAGVSQSPSNKVTEKGKDVELRCDPISGHTALYWYRQSLGQGLEFLIYFQGNSAPDKSGLPSDRFSAERTGGSVSTLTIQRTQQEDSAVYLCASSLAGRPPHNEQFFGPGTRLTVL.

The chain joins TRBV5-4 to TRBJ2-5; D is unresolved. V shed 0 bases and J shed 3 bases, with 3 bases lying between them. The CDR3 length is 12 residues. Per the germline V gene, CDR1 is SGHNT and CDR2 is YYREEE (reference sequence). CDR3 in DNA: TGTGCCAGCAGCTTGGGGGAAGAGACCCAGTACTTC. Translated: CASSLGEETQYF.

V and J are TRBV6-5 and TRBJ1-2; possible D gene TRBD1, 6 bases. V was pared by 4 bases and J by 1 base, with 13 bases between. CDR3 length equals 15 residues. Germline CDR1 is MNHEY and CDR2 is SVGAGI. The DNA for the CDR3 is TGTGCCAGCAGTTCCCCGGGACACCTTAACTATGGCTACACCTTC. Residues: CASSSPGHLNYGYTF.

V gene TRBV28 combines with J gene TRBJ1-2; D is perhaps TRBD1 (5 bases). Trimming took 7 bases from V and 2 from J, leaving 17 bases between them. The CDR3 is made up of 15 amino acids. The germline V gene has CDR1 MDHEN and CDR2 SYDVKM. The CDR3 DNA reads as TGTGCCAGCACCACCCCCCGGACACCCAACTATGGCTACACCTTC. Its protein product is CASTTPRTPNYGYTF.

This chain joins TRBV30 and TRBJ1-5; D is ambiguous. Trimming cost V 0 bases and J 2 bases, with 5 bases left between them. In germline, CDR1 is GTSNPN, CDR2 SVGIG (reference sequence). The CDR3 consists of 13 residues. For the CDR3, the DNA is TGTGCCTGGAGTGTAACCCGCAATCAGCCCCAGCATTTT. Translation gives CAWSVTRNQPQHF.

The chain recombines TRBV14 with TRBJ1-4; 9 nucleotides agree with TRBD1. The CDR3 sequence is 14 residues long. J gave up 8 bases and V 1 base, and 2 bases lay outside the gene matches. CDR1 is SGHDN and CDR2 is FVKESK in the germline V gene. The CDR3 nucleotides read TGTGCCAGCAGCCAAGTCACAGGGGGCGAAAAACTGTTTTTT. Translation gives CASSQVTGGEKLFF.